This T cell receptor (beta chain) appears in the sequencing data of a study of blood T cell repertoires in COVID-19. Turning to the study itself: Sources were T cells, B-cell-depleted T cells, or PBMCs; the material itself was cDNA or gDNA.

CDR3 length equals 14 residues. CDR1 is MNHEY and CDR2 is SVGAGI in the germline V gene. Trimming removed 10 bases from V and 0 bases from J; junction bases left unmatched: 4. Original handling: By means of reference gene primer amplification, nucleated cell counts were estimated. Profiled with immunoSEQ multiplex PCR; TCRdb holds only in-frame clones, not every one. That table is the source of V, J and clone size, and D and trimming were worked out from the DNA. The sample has around 250,000 clones; 80% to 85% are singletons. The receptor comes from a middle-aged woman who had recovered from COVID-19. The specimen was peripheral blood. The chain uses TRBV6-5 and TRBJ2-2, with TRBD1 matching 8 bases. The CDR3 is CATRTGPNTGELFF. CDR3 bases: TGTGCCACCCGGACAGGGCCGAACACCGGGGAGCTGTTTTTT.